This T cell receptor beta chain came from a study of blood T cell repertoires in COVID-19. Germline CDR1 LNHDA, CDR2 SQIVND (reference sequence). V lost 5 bases to trimming and J lost 4 bases; unmatched junction nucleotides: 7. This CDR3 spans 14 amino acids. Repertoires were generated with immunoSEQ multiplex PCR, while TCRdb's copy carries only in-frame clones and drops some. This table has around 230,000 clones, more than 80% appearing once. The chain carries TRBV19 and TRBJ1-2; 7 bases fit TRBD1. This receptor was obtained from a woman aged 40 to 50 with acute COVID-19. Material for sequencing was PBMCs or T cells enriched from blood (not recorded which). CDR3 sequence (DNA): TGTGCCAGTAGTGAGGGGGCCAGCCCCTATGGCTACACCTTC. Amino acids: CASSEGASPYGYTF.